A selection of T cell receptor beta chains follows, all from one sample in a study of blood T cells in healthy people across ages. TCRdb independently ran MiXCR on the 5' RACE reads; one entry per CDR3 protein. The sample holds approximately 1,700,000 distinct CDR3 sequences, roughly two fifths seen once. Sequenced material: blood. These receptors were taken from a human donor in good health. CDR3s include the opening cysteine and the closing phenylalanine or tryptophan. Each record gives: J gene, V gene, D gene, clone size, CDR3 protein, CDR3 DNA. D genes are given only for firm matches. Expanded clones get a size class; other rows say once, few or many, or leave the size out.

>TRBJ2-1|TRBV7-8|NA|few
CASRKGRGAWETQFF
TGTGCCAGCAGAAAAGGGAGGGGGGCATGGGAGACCCAGTTCTTC
>TRBJ2-5|TRBV6-5|NA|NA
CASSYSVRETQYF
TGTGCCAGCAGTTACTCCGTGAGAGAGACCCAGTACTTC
>TRBJ2-1|TRBV20-1|NA|many
CSARPVTDAEQFF
TGCAGTGCTAGACCCGTTACAGACGCTGAGCAGTTCTTC
>TRBJ2-7|TRBV27|TRBD2|few
CASSLAGVMTYEQYF
TGTGCCAGCAGTTTAGCGGGGGTTATGACCTACGAGCAGTACTTC
>TRBJ1-2|TRBV29-1|NA|few
CSVARVFNSYGYTF
TGCAGCGTCGCCAGGGTTTTTAATTCCTATGGCTACACCTTC
>TRBJ2-1|TRBV28|TRBD1|NA
CASLSGQGEDYNEQFF
TGTGCCAGCCTCTCGGGACAGGGGGAAGACTACAATGAGCAGTTCTTC
>TRBJ2-6|TRBV20-1|NA|few
CSADPLASGANVLTF
TGCAGTGCCGACCCCCTAGCGTCTGGGGCCAACGTCCTGACTTTC
>TRBJ2-3|TRBV29-1|NA|once
CSVESESSYTDTQYF
TGCAGCGTTGAATCTGAGTCAAGCTACACAGATACGCAGTATTTT
>TRBJ1-5|TRBV19|TRBD1|NA
CATWDSSPNQPQHF
TGTGCCACCTGGGACAGCAGTCCCAATCAGCCCCAGCATTTT
>TRBJ2-6|TRBV4-2|NA|few
CASSRTVGASGANVLTF
TGTGCCAGCAGCCGGACTGTAGGGGCCTCTGGGGCCAACGTCCTGACTTTC
>TRBJ1-5|TRBV6-5|NA|few
CASSPWDNQPQHF
TGTGCCAGCAGTCCATGGGACAATCAGCCCCAGCATTTT
>TRBJ2-1|TRBV10-3|TRBD1|few
CAISGGTGVIF
TGTGCCATCAGTGGCGGGACAGGGGTAATCTTC
>TRBJ2-3|TRBV7-2|TRBD2|few
CASRPPSGGPPDTQYF
TGTGCCAGTAGGCCGCCTAGCGGGGGTCCCCCAGATACGCAGTATTTT
>TRBJ1-2|TRBV9|NA|NA
CASSVDSGLGALGYTF
TGTGCCAGCAGCGTAGATTCGGGGCTGGGGGCGCTTGGCTACACCTTC
>TRBJ1-5|TRBV25-1|NA|few
CASSVWRGNQPQHF
TGTGCCAGCAGTGTGTGGCGGGGTAATCAGCCCCAGCATTTT
>TRBJ2-3|TRBV28|NA|few
CASSSTGQGTQYF
TGTGCCAGCAGTTCGACCGGTCAGGGTACGCAGTATTTT
>TRBJ2-3|TRBV20-1|NA|NA
CSASGNQVSTDTQYF
TGCAGTGCTAGCGGTAACCAGGTTAGCACAGATACGCAGTATTTT
>TRBJ2-5|TRBV6-1|NA|NA
CASSEAPYSPRGETQYF
TGTGCCAGCAGTGAAGCCCCTTATTCCCCCAGGGGAGAGACCCAGTACTTC
>TRBJ2-5|TRBV7-2|NA|many
CASSPRTAYQETQYF
TGTGCCAGCAGCCCGAGGACTGCGTACCAAGAGACCCAGTACTTC
>TRBJ1-5|TRBV7-2|NA|few
CASSPDSWAGRPQHF
TGTGCCAGCAGTCCGGACTCATGGGCCGGGAGGCCCCAGCATTTT
>TRBJ1-2|TRBV20-1|NA|NA
CSAPRLDYGYTF
TGCAGTGCTCCACGTTTGGACTATGGCTACACCTTC
>TRBJ1-5|TRBV4-2|NA|NA
CASSPHQEGSNQPQHF
TGTGCCAGCAGCCCGCACCAGGAGGGGAGCAATCAGCCCCAGCATTTT